This TCR beta chain was sequenced in a study of CD8+ T cells in alopecia areata. Whole-study context: Those patients who were treated received oral tofacitinib, which was given at 5 to 10 mg twice daily for moderate-to-severe alopecia areata. Patients in the study were on tofacitinib for 6 to 18 months, then off it for 6 months.

Samples from alopecia areata patients were lesional scalp punch biopsies and peripheral blood. With V trimmed by 1 base and J by 6 bases, 9 bases remained unmatched. Germline lookup yields CDR1 KGHSH and CDR2 LQKENI. This CDR3 is built from 16 residues. Points on this clone: The antigen is unknown.

General observations from the study: Especially in alopecia totalis/universalis, lesional scalp showed greater clonality than normal scalp did. Besides other cells, scalp samples also yield sequences of resident alphabeta T cells from normal skin.

After isolation, RNA underwent reverse transcription to generate cDNA as the sequencing template. Produced via immunoSEQ multiplex PCR; TCRdb's table is partial and in-frame only. The sample yields about 12,000 clones, about three fifths seen once. This TCR was sampled from a human donor with alopecia areata. Sequenced: skin. The chain uses TRBV18 and TRBJ2-1, with TRBD1 matching over 7 bases. The CDR3 sequence is CASSPQTGTVSNEQFF. The CDR3 bases are TGTGCCAGCTCACCACAAACCGGGACAGTCTCCAATGAGCAGTTCTTC.